A selection of T cell receptor beta chains follows, all from one sample in a study of blood T cell repertoires in COVID-19. Repertoires were generated with immunoSEQ multiplex PCR, while TCRdb's copy carries only in-frame clones and drops some. The table includes a few hundred thousand clones, roughly nine tenths detected once. Sequencing was done on a sample of PBMCs or T cells enriched from blood (not recorded which). These receptors came from a woman aged 25 to 39 who had recovered from COVID-19. CDR3s include the opening cysteine and the closing phenylalanine or tryptophan.

>13|TRBJ1-1|TRBV6-5
CASSYSTWAEAFF
>15|TRBJ2-7|TRBV6-5
CASRPPGTSNHEQYF
>13|TRBJ1-1|TRBV19
CASSSQANTEAFF
>14|TRBJ2-5|TRBV5-4
CASSLGTVQETQYF
>15|TRBJ2-3|TRBV3-1/TRBV3-2
CASSPRGGTTDTQYF
>14|TRBJ2-3|TRBV4-1
CASSQGLSTDTQYF
>13|TRBJ1-1|TRBV9
CASSVTENTEAFF
>16|TRBJ2-5|TRBV5-1
CASSSGLAGGQETQYF
>14|TRBJ2-5|TRBV5-1
CASSFRGREETQYF
>13|TRBJ1-1|TRBV12-3/TRBV12-4
CASSPGTGNEAFF
>15|TRBJ1-1|TRBV6-5
CASSYSRRHHTEAFF
>14|TRBJ2-5|TRBV19
CASSPAGRGETQYF
>14|TRBJ2-7|TRBV7-9
CASSSSGSTYEQYF
>14|TRBJ2-3|TRBV14
CASSQAGGTDTQYF
>13|TRBJ1-1|TRBV10-1
CASSESTNTEAFF
>16|TRBJ2-1|TRBV7-2
CASSPAGTSAYNEQFF
>13|TRBJ2-5|TRBV6-1
CASSEVGLTGKYF
>13|TRBJ2-2|TRBV7-2
CASSLYGAGELFF
>17|TRBJ1-6|TRBV15
CATSRSLRRENNSPLHF
>14|TRBJ1-4|TRBV5-1
CASSLEQPGVELFF
>15|TRBJ2-2|TRBV5-6
CASSPELGTDGELFF
>15|TRBJ2-2|TRBV19
CASSQWTSRNGELFF
>14|TRBJ2-5|TRBV27
CASKPHRNQETQYF
>15|TRBJ2-6|TRBV5-5
CASSLETGGANVLTF
>15|TRBJ2-5|TRBV7-9
CASSLGDRGRETQYF
>15|TRBJ2-7|TRBV5-1
CASSLGTSGLYEQYF
>15|TRBJ2-1|TRBV28
CASSGPGQSYNEQFF
>13|TRBJ2-7|TRBV7-9
CASSFGEEYEQYF
>15|TRBJ1-1|TRBV7-9
CASSLGQGLNTEAFF
>13|TRBJ1-2|TRBV11-2
CASSLRQGLGYTF
>17|TRBJ2-6|TRBV14
CASSHLASRAGANVLTF
>17|TRBJ1-6|TRBV25-1
CASSDRDSSSYNSPLHF
>18|TRBJ2-1|TRBV14
CASSQIDDDRAVGNEQFF